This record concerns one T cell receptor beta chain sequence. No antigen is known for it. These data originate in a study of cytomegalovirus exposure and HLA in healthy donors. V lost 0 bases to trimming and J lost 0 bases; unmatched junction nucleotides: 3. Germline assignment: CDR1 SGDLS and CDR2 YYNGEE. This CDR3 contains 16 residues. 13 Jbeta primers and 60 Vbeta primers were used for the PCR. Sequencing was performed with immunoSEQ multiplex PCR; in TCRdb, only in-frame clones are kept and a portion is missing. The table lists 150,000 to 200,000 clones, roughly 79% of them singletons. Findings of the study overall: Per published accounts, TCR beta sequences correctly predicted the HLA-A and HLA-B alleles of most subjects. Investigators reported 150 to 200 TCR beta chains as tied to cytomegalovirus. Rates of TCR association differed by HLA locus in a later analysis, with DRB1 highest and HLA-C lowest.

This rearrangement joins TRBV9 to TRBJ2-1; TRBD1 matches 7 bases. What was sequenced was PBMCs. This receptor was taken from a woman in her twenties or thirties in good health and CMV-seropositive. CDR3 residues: CASSVEAGGSYNEQFF. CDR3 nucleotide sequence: TGTGCCAGCAGCGTAGAAGCAGGGGGCTCCTACAATGAGCAGTTCTTC.